This is a list of T cell receptor beta chains from one sample in a study of blood T cells in healthy people across ages. One entry per CDR3 protein, called by TCRdb with MiXCR from the 5' RACE reads. The table records about 900,000 distinct CDR3 sequences, 48% of them present only once. Sequences were obtained from blood. The receptors were sampled from a man between 25 and 39 years old in good health. CDR3s include the opening cysteine and the closing phenylalanine or tryptophan. Fields, in order: J gene, clone size, V gene, D gene, CDR3 DNA, CDR3 protein. The D gene is left open where the match is weak. Clone sizes are given selectively: once, few, many, or a class where the clone is expanded.

J gene: TRBJ1-2; clone size: -; V gene: TRBV11-1; D gene: TRBD1; CDR3 DNA: TGTGCCAGCAGCCGATCAAGGGACAGATGGCAGGGGTACACCTTC; CDR3 protein: CASSRSRDRWQGYTF
J gene: TRBJ2-5; clone size: few; V gene: TRBV27; D gene: -; CDR3 DNA: TGTGCCAGCGGCTCTCTCGGGGGCCGCTACCAAGAGACCCAGTACTTC; CDR3 protein: CASGSLGGRYQETQYF
J gene: TRBJ1-6; clone size: -; V gene: TRBV2; D gene: -; CDR3 DNA: TGTGCCAGCAGTGAAAGGGACATCGATCCGGGGAATTCACCCCTCCACTTT; CDR3 protein: CASSERDIDPGNSPLHF
J gene: TRBJ1-1; clone size: -; V gene: TRBV7-2; D gene: TRBD1; CDR3 DNA: TGTGCCAGCAGCATAGGGACAGTTGAAGCTTTCTTT; CDR3 protein: CASSIGTVEAFF
J gene: TRBJ2-1; clone size: many; V gene: TRBV4-3; D gene: -; CDR3 DNA: TGCGCCAGCAGCCAAGGTAGTTACAATGAGCAGTTCTTC; CDR3 protein: CASSQGSYNEQFF
J gene: TRBJ2-5; clone size: few; V gene: TRBV12-3/TRBV12-4; D gene: TRBD1; CDR3 DNA: TGTGCCAGCAGTTCCACCATGGCGCCAGGGGGACGGGAGACCCAGTACTTC; CDR3 protein: CASSSTMAPGGRETQYF
J gene: TRBJ1-4; clone size: few; V gene: TRBV5-1; D gene: -; CDR3 DNA: TGCGCCAGCAGCTTGGGACAGACTAATGAAAAACTGTTTTTT; CDR3 protein: CASSLGQTNEKLFF
J gene: TRBJ2-4; clone size: -; V gene: TRBV29-1; D gene: TRBD1; CDR3 DNA: TGCAGCGTTGAAGACAACAGGGGGCGGGCCAAAAACATTCAGTACTTC; CDR3 protein: CSVEDNRGRAKNIQYF
J gene: TRBJ2-7; clone size: few; V gene: TRBV10-3; D gene: -; CDR3 DNA: TGTGCCAGCAGTGAGTCTAGGAGCGATGAGCAGTACTTC; CDR3 protein: CASSESRSDEQYF
J gene: TRBJ1-2; clone size: -; V gene: TRBV7-8; D gene: -; CDR3 DNA: TGTGCCAGCAGCTTAGCAGGGGAGGGTGGTTATGGCTACACCTTC; CDR3 protein: CASSLAGEGGYGYTF
J gene: TRBJ2-5; clone size: -; V gene: TRBV7-9; D gene: -; CDR3 DNA: TGTGCCAGCAGCTCCCGGGAGCCTACACAAGAGACCCAGTACTTC; CDR3 protein: CASSSREPTQETQYF
J gene: TRBJ2-3; clone size: -; V gene: TRBV6-5; D gene: TRBD1; CDR3 DNA: TGTGCCAGCAGTAACAGGGGGCCCGATACGCAGTATTTT; CDR3 protein: CASSNRGPDTQYF
J gene: TRBJ2-1; clone size: once; V gene: TRBV3-1; D gene: -; CDR3 DNA: TGTGCCAGCAGCGACAGGCGAAGTCGGCAGTTCTTC; CDR3 protein: CASSDRRSRQFF
J gene: TRBJ2-1; clone size: -; V gene: TRBV12-3/TRBV12-4; D gene: -; CDR3 DNA: TGTGCCAGTCAAAACAATGAGCAGTTCTTC; CDR3 protein: CASQNNEQFF
J gene: TRBJ2-7; clone size: once; V gene: TRBV5-6; D gene: -; CDR3 DNA: TGTGCCAGCAGCTTGTTTGGGGGTTCACCGAGCTACGAGCAGTACTTC; CDR3 protein: CASSLFGGSPSYEQYF
J gene: TRBJ2-5; clone size: -; V gene: TRBV3-1; D gene: TRBD2; CDR3 DNA: TGTGCCAGCAGCCAAGATTACCCCCTAGCGGGGGGGCCAAGGCAAGAGACCCAGTACTTC; CDR3 protein: CASSQDYPLAGGPRQETQYF
J gene: TRBJ2-1; clone size: -; V gene: TRBV29-1; D gene: -; CDR3 DNA: TGCAGCGTTGAAGGTCCGCTCCAAGAGACCCAGTTCTTC; CDR3 protein: CSVEGPLQETQFF
J gene: TRBJ1-2; clone size: few; V gene: TRBV5-1; D gene: -; CDR3 DNA: TGCGCCAGCAGCTTGGCAAGTCAGAATGGCTACACCTTC; CDR3 protein: CASSLASQNGYTF
J gene: TRBJ2-3; clone size: -; V gene: TRBV7-2; D gene: -; CDR3 DNA: TGTGCCAGCAGCTTTCCAGAAAGCACAGATACGCAGTATTTT; CDR3 protein: CASSFPESTDTQYF
J gene: TRBJ2-3; clone size: few; V gene: TRBV7-3; D gene: -; CDR3 DNA: TGTGCCAGCAGCTTAACAGGCTGGGGGACAGATACGCAGTATTTT; CDR3 protein: CASSLTGWGTDTQYF
J gene: TRBJ1-1; clone size: -; V gene: TRBV5-1; D gene: TRBD1; CDR3 DNA: TGCGCCAGCAGCCTGACAGGGGGCGCAGCTGAAGCTTTCTTT; CDR3 protein: CASSLTGGAAEAFF
J gene: TRBJ2-7; clone size: few; V gene: TRBV5-1; D gene: -; CDR3 DNA: TGCGCCAGCAGCCCTACGGCGGGGAACTACGAGCAGTACTTC; CDR3 protein: CASSPTAGNYEQYF
J gene: TRBJ2-2; clone size: -; V gene: TRBV7-3; D gene: -; CDR3 DNA: TGTGCCAGCAGCTTCACGTCCGGGACACCCACCGGGGAGCTGTTTTTT; CDR3 protein: CASSFTSGTPTGELFF
J gene: TRBJ1-2; clone size: once; V gene: TRBV5-1; D gene: TRBD1; CDR3 DNA: TGCGCCAGCAGCCCGGGGGACAGCGATTTCCTCTATGGCTACACCTTC; CDR3 protein: CASSPGDSDFLYGYTF
J gene: TRBJ2-2; clone size: -; V gene: TRBV29-1; D gene: -; CDR3 DNA: TGCAGCGTTGATCAGGGAATGCCCACCGGGGAGCTGTTTTTT; CDR3 protein: CSVDQGMPTGELFF
J gene: TRBJ2-7; clone size: -; V gene: TRBV20-1; D gene: TRBD1; CDR3 DNA: TGCAGTGCTATCGGACAGGGGAGGGAATACGAGCAGTACTTC; CDR3 protein: CSAIGQGREYEQYF
J gene: TRBJ2-3; clone size: -; V gene: TRBV5-5; D gene: TRBD1; CDR3 DNA: TGTGCCAGCAGGGTCTCCGGGACAGGGTACGGCACAGATACGCAGTATTTT; CDR3 protein: CASRVSGTGYGTDTQYF
J gene: TRBJ1-2; clone size: few; V gene: TRBV12-3/TRBV12-4; D gene: TRBD1; CDR3 DNA: TGTGCCAGCAGGCTAGGGACAGGGTCTGGCTATGGCTACACCTTC; CDR3 protein: CASRLGTGSGYGYTF
J gene: TRBJ2-1; clone size: few; V gene: TRBV5-1; D gene: -; CDR3 DNA: TGCGCCAGCAGCTTGGATCTAGGGGGAAGGAATGAGCAGTTCTTC; CDR3 protein: CASSLDLGGRNEQFF
J gene: TRBJ1-2; clone size: -; V gene: TRBV4-1; D gene: -; CDR3 DNA: TGCGCCTGCAACCTCGGACAGTTGTCTAACTATGGCTACACCTTC; CDR3 protein: CACNLGQLSNYGYTF
J gene: TRBJ2-7; clone size: -; V gene: TRBV5-1; D gene: TRBD1; CDR3 DNA: TGCGCCAGCAGTCGGGACAGTGCAACCTACGAGCAGTACTTC; CDR3 protein: CASSRDSATYEQYF
J gene: TRBJ2-7; clone size: -; V gene: TRBV5-1; D gene: -; CDR3 DNA: TGCGCCAGCAGCTTGGACCCAGGCCAAAGCTCCTACGAGCAGTACTTC; CDR3 protein: CASSLDPGQSSYEQYF
J gene: TRBJ1-2; clone size: few; V gene: TRBV6-2/TRBV6-3; D gene: -; CDR3 DNA: TGTGCCAGCAGTTTCGCCGGGGGGAACTATGGCTACACCTTC; CDR3 protein: CASSFAGGNYGYTF
J gene: TRBJ2-1; clone size: few; V gene: TRBV12-3/TRBV12-4; D gene: -; CDR3 DNA: TGTGCCAGCAGACGGGGGCCTACCAATGAGCAGTTCTTC; CDR3 protein: CASRRGPTNEQFF
J gene: TRBJ1-1; clone size: few; V gene: TRBV6-1; D gene: -; CDR3 DNA: TGTGCCAGCAGTGACGGGGGTTTCGGAGGCACTGAAGCTTTCTTT; CDR3 protein: CASSDGGFGGTEAFF
J gene: TRBJ1-1; clone size: few; V gene: TRBV4-1; D gene: -; CDR3 DNA: TGCGCCAGCAGCCCCACAGGGACCATCTTGAACACTGAAGCTTTCTTT; CDR3 protein: CASSPTGTILNTEAFF
J gene: TRBJ2-3; clone size: few; V gene: TRBV7-6; D gene: -; CDR3 DNA: TGTGCCAGCAGCACCGACAGGTCAGATACGCAGTATTTT; CDR3 protein: CASSTDRSDTQYF
J gene: TRBJ2-6; clone size: few; V gene: TRBV4-1; D gene: -; CDR3 DNA: TGCGCCAGCAGCCAAGGGAGAACAGGGAAGTTGTCTGGGGCCAACGTCCTGACTTTC; CDR3 protein: CASSQGRTGKLSGANVLTF
J gene: TRBJ2-7; clone size: once; V gene: TRBV29-1; D gene: -; CDR3 DNA: TGCAGCGTTGAAGGGCCCTTGGGGGACGGTTCCTACGAGCAGTACTTC; CDR3 protein: CSVEGPLGDGSYEQYF
J gene: TRBJ2-7; clone size: -; V gene: TRBV10-3; D gene: -; CDR3 DNA: TGTGCCATCAGGTACGGGGAGAACGAGCAGTACTTC; CDR3 protein: CAIRYGENEQYF
J gene: TRBJ2-7; clone size: -; V gene: TRBV12-5; D gene: -; CDR3 DNA: TGTGCTAGTGGTTTGGTACTAAACGAGCAGTACTTC; CDR3 protein: CASGLVLNEQYF
J gene: TRBJ2-7; clone size: -; V gene: TRBV6-5; D gene: -; CDR3 DNA: TGTGCCAGCAGTTCACACAAAACCTACGAGCAGTACTTC; CDR3 protein: CASSSHKTYEQYF
J gene: TRBJ1-2; clone size: -; V gene: TRBV6-6; D gene: -; CDR3 DNA: TGTGCCAGCAGGCCCCCCCAGGGGAACTATGGCTACACCTTC; CDR3 protein: CASRPPQGNYGYTF
J gene: TRBJ2-7; clone size: -; V gene: TRBV6-2/TRBV6-3; D gene: TRBD1; CDR3 DNA: TGTGCCAGCAGTTACCGGACCTCGACAGGGTCCTACGAGCAGTACTTC; CDR3 protein: CASSYRTSTGSYEQYF
J gene: TRBJ2-3; clone size: -; V gene: TRBV3-1; D gene: TRBD2; CDR3 DNA: TGTGCCAGCAGCCCTGTTGCGGGACTAGCGCAAGGAGATACGCAGTATTTT; CDR3 protein: CASSPVAGLAQGDTQYF
J gene: TRBJ2-7; clone size: -; V gene: TRBV10-3; D gene: -; CDR3 DNA: TGTGCCATCAGTGGCCCAGGACAAGCCTCCTACAACGAGCAGTACTTC; CDR3 protein: CAISGPGQASYNEQYF
J gene: TRBJ1-5; clone size: few; V gene: TRBV5-1; D gene: -; CDR3 DNA: TGCGCCAGCAGCGGACATCCCAATCAGCCCCAGCATTTT; CDR3 protein: CASSGHPNQPQHF
J gene: TRBJ1-2; clone size: -; V gene: TRBV5-6; D gene: -; CDR3 DNA: TGTGCCAGCAGCTTGAGGGCCGGGACGGCCCTCTGGGGCTACACCTTC; CDR3 protein: CASSLRAGTALWGYTF
J gene: TRBJ2-3; clone size: -; V gene: TRBV6-2/TRBV6-3; D gene: -; CDR3 DNA: TGTGCCGGCAGTGGAGGGCTATCCATCGCAGATACGCAGTATTTT; CDR3 protein: CAGSGGLSIADTQYF
J gene: TRBJ2-7; clone size: -; V gene: TRBV29-1; D gene: TRBD1; CDR3 DNA: TGCAGCGTGACCGGGACAGCCAGCTCCTACGAGCAGTACTTC; CDR3 protein: CSVTGTASSYEQYF
J gene: TRBJ2-7; clone size: -; V gene: TRBV7-3; D gene: -; CDR3 DNA: TGTGCCAGCAGCCCGAACGGACAGCCCTACGAGCAGTACTTC; CDR3 protein: CASSPNGQPYEQYF
J gene: TRBJ2-3; clone size: few; V gene: TRBV12-3/TRBV12-4; D gene: TRBD1; CDR3 DNA: TGTGCCAGCAGTTCGACCGGGACAGGGGCGCTGGATACGCAGTATTTT; CDR3 protein: CASSSTGTGALDTQYF
J gene: TRBJ1-5; clone size: -; V gene: TRBV4-3; D gene: -; CDR3 DNA: TGCGCCAGCAGCCAGGGGGGAGGGCCCAATCAGCCCCAGCAGTTT; CDR3 protein: CASSQGGGPNQPQQF
J gene: TRBJ2-5; clone size: few; V gene: TRBV20-1; D gene: -; CDR3 DNA: TGCAGTGTGATGCCAGGGAAAGAGACCCAGTACTTC; CDR3 protein: CSVMPGKETQYF
J gene: TRBJ2-1; clone size: -; V gene: TRBV20-1; D gene: -; CDR3 DNA: TGCAGTGCTAGAGCTCCCCAAAACTACAATGAGCAGTTCTTC; CDR3 protein: CSARAPQNYNEQFF
J gene: TRBJ1-2; clone size: few; V gene: TRBV12-3/TRBV12-4; D gene: TRBD1; CDR3 DNA: TGTGCCAGCAGCGGACAGGGGGCGCGAGGCTACACCTTC; CDR3 protein: CASSGQGARGYTF
J gene: TRBJ1-2; clone size: few; V gene: TRBV20-1; D gene: TRBD1; CDR3 DNA: TGCAGTGCGACGGACAGGGGGTATGGCTACACCTTC; CDR3 protein: CSATDRGYGYTF